The rows below give T cell receptor beta chains drawn from one sample of a study of beta chain features in type 1 diabetes. Using immunoSEQ multiplex PCR, the repertoire was profiled, and TCRdb retains in-frame clones only, with some absent. The data show roughly 340,000 clones, roughly 13% seen once. The sequencing input was naive CD4+ T cells from blood. These TCRs come from a woman younger than 35 with type 1 diabetes. Each CDR3 is given with its conserved first and last residue. Some rows have no size entry. The others give once, few or many, or a class for an expanded clone.

length: 16; V: TRBV10-3; size: -; CDR3: CAISVVAGRTGNEQFF
length: 13; V: TRBV2; size: few; CDR3: CASNRGRSQPQHF
length: 13; V: TRBV10-2; size: few; CDR3: CASSDRVGEKLFF
length: 16; V: TRBV25-1; size: few; CDR3: CASSGINWGGYNEQFF
length: 14; V: TRBV14; size: few; CDR3: CASSQDRSAGGYTF
length: 11; V: TRBV7-3; size: -; CDR3: CASSPRGDCHF
length: 18; V: TRBV9; size: -; CDR3: CASSGGSGTSGGVETQYF
length: 13; V: TRBV18; size: few; CDR3: CASSPPGPDTQYF
length: 17; V: TRBV25-1; size: -; CDR3: CASSDPSGSGLYNEQFF
length: 14; V: TRBV27; size: -; CDR3: CASTKTGTNEKLFF
length: 13; V: TRBV5-1; size: few; CDR3: CASTRWGDNEQFF
length: 18; V: TRBV5-1; size: few; CDR3: CASSLVAPGTSSYNEQFF
length: 15; V: TRBV29-1; size: -; CDR3: CSVLGKQGSPYEQYF
length: 15; V: TRBV15; size: -; CDR3: CATQRDRGGNQPQHF
length: 15; V: TRBV7-7; size: -; CDR3: CASSLASGLQNEQFF
length: 12; V: TRBV6-6; size: few; CDR3: CASSTVGHEQYF
length: 13; V: TRBV4-2; size: few; CDR3: CASSVSGYNEQFF
length: 11; V: TRBV30; size: few; CDR3: CAWSERDGYTF
length: 15; V: TRBV9; size: -; CDR3: CASSRGDRKQETQYF
length: 14; V: TRBV10-2; size: -; CDR3: CASTLTVNQETQYF
length: 14; V: TRBV30; size: -; CDR3: CAWGDKTVYNEQFF
length: 12; V: TRBV6-1; size: few; CDR3: CASSDRGNSYTF
length: 13; V: TRBV29-1; size: few; CDR3: CSVETEVRSGYTF
length: 16; V: TRBV21-1; size: few; CDR3: CASSYRGGYSNQPQHF
length: 15; V: TRBV6-5; size: -; CDR3: CASSSPLGHKNIQYF
length: 15; V: TRBV19; size: -; CDR3: CASSIDSTRRQPQHF
length: 14; V: TRBV11-3; size: -; CDR3: CASRPSGSTDTQYF
length: 16; V: TRBV4-1; size: -; CDR3: CASRPLGQGKGEKLFF
length: 15; V: TRBV28; size: -; CDR3: CASSPSGRSYNEQFF
length: 15; V: TRBV19; size: -; CDR3: CASSTGLLLVETQYF
length: 16; V: TRBV30; size: few; CDR3: CAWSVRDRGSNQPQHF
length: 15; V: TRBV11-2; size: few; CDR3: CASSLVGLQYYGYTF
length: 14; V: TRBV28; size: few; CDR3: CASSYEVYTDTQYF
length: 16; V: TRBV4-1; size: -; CDR3: CASSQASDRGLYGYTF
length: 16; V: TRBV28; size: -; CDR3: CASSLGRERRSYEQYF
length: 15; V: TRBV2; size: -; CDR3: CASKDSQPLNYGYTF
length: 15; V: TRBV10-3; size: few; CDR3: CAVQAWASGANVLTF
length: 16; V: TRBV6-9; size: -; CDR3: CASSYSASDLYNEQFF
length: 15; V: TRBV7-9; size: few; CDR3: CASSRGGQADRELFF
length: 16; V: TRBV10-3; size: few; CDR3: CAISESRLQGNTEAFF
length: 13; V: TRBV11-3; size: few; CDR3: CASSFSTSQEQFF
length: 16; V: TRBV9; size: -; CDR3: CASSVSTSGGTGELFF
length: 12; V: TRBV28; size: -; CDR3: CASSRTGDGYTF
length: 15; V: TRBV28; size: few; CDR3: CASSLGSGRGETQYF
length: 12; V: TRBV14; size: -; CDR3: CASSQAHTEAFF
length: 16; V: TRBV28; size: -; CDR3: CASSGGRGTGTDTQYF
length: 16; V: TRBV29-1; size: few; CDR3: CSASLIAGVGTGELFF
length: 16; V: TRBV19; size: -; CDR3: CASSIGSESGHYEQYF
length: 15; V: TRBV7-2; size: few; CDR3: CASSFRQGKIDGYTF
length: 15; V: TRBV9; size: few; CDR3: CASSARDRENYGYTF
length: 19; V: TRBV6-1; size: -; CDR3: CASSDPRTSGRWSTDTQYF
length: 12; V: TRBV7-9; size: few; CDR3: CASNRGKETQYF
length: 15; V: TRBV5-5; size: few; CDR3: CASSRAGQSQETQYF
length: 13; V: TRBV25-1; size: few; CDR3: CATQRTGPGEQYF
length: 15; V: TRBV9; size: few; CDR3: CASANSGSSYNEQFF
length: 13; V: TRBV19; size: -; CDR3: CATQDRGAGEQYF
length: 17; V: TRBV7-2; size: -; CDR3: CASSARWAGDYSYEQYF
length: 14; V: TRBV25-1; size: -; CDR3: CASSAPTGTETQYF
length: 14; V: TRBV27; size: -; CDR3: CASRRTGTNYGYTF